A single sample is the source of the 25 T cell receptor beta chains below, sequenced in a study of shared T cell receptors in the human thymus. TCRdb keeps only in-frame clones here, not all; method: immunoSEQ multiplex PCR. The table records 700,000 or so clones, 80% to 90% of them present only once. The sample was also linked to a second study, of human thymus T cells.

Material: thymocytes. These receptors all come from a girl younger than two with a congenital heart defect.

The chain combines TRBV2 with TRBJ2-3, with TRBD2 matching 11 bases. This CDR3 contains 15 residues. V lost 6 bases and J lost 2; bases outside the gene matches: 4. Germline CDR1 and CDR2: SNHLY and FYNNEI. The CDR3 DNA reads as TGTGCCAGCAGGGTACTAGCGGGGGACACAGATACGCAGTATTTT. The encoded protein is CASRVLAGDTDTQYF.

This clone has more than one count but fewer than ten. The rearrangement links TRBV10-3 to TRBJ2-7, with no clear D. Germline lookup yields CDR1 ENHRY and CDR2 SYGVKD. The CDR3 has 14 amino acids. Between the trimmed V and J ends, which lost 2 bases and 1 base, there was a span of 9 bases. The CDR3 nucleotides read TGTGCCATCAGTGAGACTGGGCCGTCCTACGAGCAGTACTTC. It yields the protein CAISETGPSYEQYF.

The chain has TRBV7-8 and TRBJ2-1, with 7 bases lining up with TRBD1. The CDR3 consists of 14 residues. The V and J ends lost 4 bases and 7 bases, in that order; junction bases with no gene match: 7. Germline loops: CDR1 SGHVS, CDR2 FQNEAQ. The CDR3 DNA is TGTGCCAGCAGCTCCTCGACAGGGTTAAATGAGCAGTTCTTC. Amino acid sequence: CASSSSTGLNEQFF.

The chain couples TRBV6-5 to TRBJ1-1; D gene uncertain. Germline CDR1 reads MNHEY; CDR2 reads SVGAGI. Deletions cut 6 bases from V and 7 bases from J, with 18 bases between. This CDR3 has 14 amino acids. In DNA form, the CDR3 reads TGTGCCAGCAGCCACAACGGGGTTTTGGATGAAGCTTTCTTT. Amino acid sequence: CASSHNGVLDEAFF.

This chain connects TRBV7-7 to TRBJ1-1; 11 bases are a match to TRBD1. The J segment lost 3 bases and the V segment lost 5 bases, leaving 17 bases of the junction unmatched. The germline V gene has CDR1 SSHAT and CDR2 FNYEAQ (reference sequence). The CDR3 spans 19 residues. CDR3 nucleotides: TGTGCCAGCAGCCCCATAATTGCCTGGGACAGGGGGTTGGACACTGAAGCTTTCTTT. Its protein is CASSPIIAWDRGLDTEAFF.

The chain couples TRBV5-5 to TRBJ2-3, with 7 positions matching TRBD1. The J segment lost 4 bases and the V segment lost 0 bases, leaving 5 bases of the junction unmatched. The CDR3 runs 15 residues. CDR1 and CDR2 from the germline V gene are SGHKS and YYEKEE (reference sequence). The CDR3 loop is CASSLVGQPPDTQYF. For the CDR3, the DNA is TGTGCCAGCAGCTTGGTGGGACAGCCCCCAGATACGCAGTATTTT.

The chain uses TRBV18 and TRBJ1-1; D gene uncertain. CDR3 length: 13 amino acids. From germline, CDR1 is KGHSH and CDR2 LQKENI. V dropped 0 bases and J dropped 3 bases, with 5 bases sitting between them. The CDR3: CASSPPRDTEAFF. In DNA form, the CDR3 reads TGTGCCAGCTCACCACCCCGGGACACTGAAGCTTTCTTT.

This clone showed up just once. Within the sample, other DNA sequences also encode this same CDR3. The J gene is TRBJ1-1, the V gene TRBV7-9; TRBD1 agrees at 7 bases. V was pared by 1 base and J by 7 bases, with 0 bases of the junction left unmatched. CDR1 SEHNR and CDR2 FQNEAQ come from the germline V gene (reference sequence). There are 12 residues in the CDR3. The CDR3 nucleotides read TGTGCCAGCAGCTTAGGGGACAGTGAAGCTTTCTTT. Translated, it gives CASSLGDSEAFF.

The chain combines TRBV10-2 with TRBJ2-7; D is perhaps TRBD1 (6 bases). Germline lookup yields CDR1 WSHSY and CDR2 SAAADI. This CDR3 is 17 amino acids long. The V end was cut by 4 bases, the J end by 1 base, with 20 bases between. The CDR3 region has the DNA TGCGCCAGCAGTGGAAGACCGGACAGTGGTGGTTCCTACGAGCAGTACTTC. Its protein product is CASSGRPDSGGSYEQYF.

The chain recombines TRBV27 with TRBJ2-7; maybe TRBD1 (6 bases). Germline CDR1 and CDR2: MNHEY and SMNVEV (reference sequence). The CDR3 runs 15 residues. Trimming shortened V by 6 bases and J by 3 bases, and 18 bases separated the two germline ends. The CDR3: CASSRRTVGVYEQYF. In DNA, the CDR3 is TGTGCCAGCAGCCGACGGACAGTCGGAGTCTACGAGCAGTACTTC.

For the CDR3, the DNA is TGTGCCAGCAGCTCCCACGGGGGGTCGGTTGGATTTACGCAGTATTTT. Translating gives CASSSHGGSVGFTQYF. This chain links TRBV7-2 with TRBJ2-3; 7 nucleotides line up with TRBD2. Per germline, CDR1 SGHTA and CDR2 FQGNSA. V dropped 4 bases and J dropped 8; count of bases not matched to a gene: 15. The CDR3 consists of 16 residues.

The chain couples TRBV18 to TRBJ2-1; D uncertain. CDR3 length equals 16 residues. Germline loops: CDR1 KGHSH, CDR2 LQKENI. V lost 0 bases to trimming and J lost 6 bases, with 15 bases between them. Written as DNA, the CDR3 is TGTGCCAGCTCACCACCGGGCCCCGAAACTTCCAATGAGCAGTTCTTC. It is translated as CASSPPGPETSNEQFF.

V gene TRBV5-1 combines with J gene TRBJ1-2; D remains unclear. Deletions cut 0 bases from V and 4 bases from J, with 22 bases between. The V gene's germline CDR1 is SGHRS and CDR2 YFSETQ. The CDR3 has 18 residues. The CDR3 reads CASSLGVYDGELSYGYTF. For the CDR3, the DNA is TGCGCCAGCAGCTTGGGGGTATATGACGGAGAGCTGAGCTATGGCTACACCTTC.

The rearrangement links TRBV29-1 to TRBJ2-7, with TRBD1 matching over 9 bases. Germline V gene lookup returns CDR1 SQVTM and CDR2 ANQGSEA. The J segment lost 1 base and the V segment lost 6 bases, leaving 10 bases of the junction unmatched. This CDR3 comprises 15 residues. The DNA for the CDR3 is TGCAGCGTCGGACAGGGGACCACGAGTTCCTACGAGCAGTACTTC. Its translation: CSVGQGTTSSYEQYF.

V and J are TRBV7-6 and TRBJ2-2, with 11 positions matching TRBD1. The CDR3 is 16 residues long. Germline trimming cut 5 bases from V and 5 bases from J; bases unmatched to any gene: 7. Germline CDR1 and CDR2: SGHVS and FNYEAQ. The CDR3 DNA reads as TGTGCCAGCAGCCCTCGGACAGGGGGCGAAACCGGGGAGCTGTTTTTT. It specifies CASSPRTGGETGELFF.

V gene TRBV29-1 combines with J gene TRBJ1-4; the D gene is possibly TRBD1 (6 bases). V was shortened by 5 bases and J by 3 bases, with 28 bases between the two germline ends. The length of the CDR3 is 19 residues. Germline V CDR1 and CDR2: SQVTM, ANQGSEA. The DNA of the CDR3 is TGCAGCGTTCGGTGCCAGGTGGCAGGGGCGGGGGTGGCTAATGAAAAACTGTTTTTT. Translated, it gives CSVRCQVAGAGVANEKLFF.

This chain connects TRBV2 to TRBJ1-5; perhaps TRBD1 as D (6 bases). Trimming took 5 bases from V and 8 from J, leaving 19 bases between them. Germline V gene sequence: CDR1 SNHLY, CDR2 FYNNEI. The CDR3 consists of 15 residues. Here the CDR3 reads CASSPSMAGVKPQHF. In nucleotides, the CDR3 is TGTGCCAGCAGTCCATCGATGGCAGGGGTTAAGCCCCAGCATTTT.

The V and J genes are TRBV28 and TRBJ1-3; 8 positions agree with TRBD1. Germline lookup yields CDR1 MDHEN and CDR2 SYDVKM. Losses at the gene ends were 6 bases for V and 4 bases for J; bases not matched to a gene: 11. The CDR3 has 16 residues. The chain's CDR3 is CASSHRRQGTGNTIYF. The DNA of the CDR3 is TGTGCCAGCAGCCATCGCAGACAGGGGACGGGAAACACCATATATTTT.

J is TRBJ1-2 and V is TRBV2; D is possibly TRBD1 (5 bases). Germline V CDR1 and CDR2: SNHLY, FYNNEI. V lost 5 bases and J lost 1, with 14 bases in between. The CDR3 sequence is 15 residues long. CDR3 region: CASSRLDRVNYGYTF. CDR3 in DNA: TGTGCCAGCAGTCGACTAGACAGAGTTAACTATGGCTACACCTTC.

The V call is TRBV5-6, the J call TRBJ1-1; the D gene is possibly TRBD1 (5 bases). The CDR3 length is 13 residues. CDR1 is SGHDT, CDR2 YYEEEE, per germline. Deletions cut 2 bases from V and 5 bases from J, with 10 bases between. CDR3: CASSLGVPTEAFF. CDR3 nucleotide sequence: TGTGCCAGCAGCTTAGGGGTCCCGACTGAAGCTTTCTTT.

J is TRBJ1-2 and V is TRBV4-1, with D uncertain. V lost 0 bases, J lost 2 bases, and 10 bases lay in between. The CDR3 covers 15 residues. From germline, CDR1 is MGHRA and CDR2 YSYEKL. CDR3 bases: TGCGCCAGCAGCCAAGAGTACCGGGGAAACTATGGCTACACCTTC. It encodes CASSQEYRGNYGYTF.

The table lists this clone with a few counts. The genes are TRBV4-3 and TRBJ1-6; D possibly corresponds to TRBD1 (5 bases). Germline loops: CDR1 LGHNA, CDR2 YSLEER. V gave up 6 bases and J gave up 5 bases, with 14 bases separating them. This CDR3 has 15 amino acids. The DNA for the CDR3 is TGCGCCAGCAGTGAGACAGTGCCAGATAATTCACCCCTCCACTTT. Translated, it gives CASSETVPDNSPLHF.

This sequence joins TRBV12-5 and TRBJ1-1, with a weak D call TRBD1 (5 bases). The CDR3 sequence is 15 residues long. Trimming took off 3 bases at V and 1 base at J, with 12 bases between the two ends. The germline CDR1 and CDR2 sequences are LGHNT and FRNRAP. This CDR3 is CASGLRGLKNTEAFF. CDR3 sequence (DNA): TGTGCTAGTGGTTTAAGGGGACTGAAGAACACTGAAGCTTTCTTT.

The J gene is TRBJ2-7, the V gene TRBV28, with D unclear. The CDR3 sequence is 11 residues long. Trimming removed 3 bases from V and 4 bases from J, with 4 bases in between. Germline V gene lookup returns CDR1 MDHEN and CDR2 SYDVKM. The CDR3 coding sequence is TGTGCCAGCAGTTTCTATTACGAGCAGTACTTC. Its translation: CASSFYYEQYF.

The chain has TRBV18 and TRBJ1-5; D unresolved. Germline V CDR1 and CDR2: KGHSH, LQKENI. The CDR3 length is 16 residues. Trimming shortened V by 0 bases and J by 1 base, and 10 bases separated the two germline ends. The CDR3 loop is CASSPPGGRSNQPQHF. In DNA, the CDR3 is TGTGCCAGCTCACCACCTGGAGGGCGGAGCAATCAGCCCCAGCATTTT.